The 18 T cell receptor beta chains presented below share a single source sample, sequenced in a study of blood T cell repertoires in COVID-19. The protocol was immunoSEQ multiplex PCR, while the TCRdb copy is restricted to in-frame clones and leaves out a portion. The sample has about 35,000 clones; approximately 85% are singletons. Sequenced input: peripheral blood. These receptors were taken from a man aged 55 to 70 with active or convalescent COVID-19.

This rearrangement joins TRBV18 to TRBJ1-2; 7 bases are shared with TRBD1. The CDR3 is made up of 13 amino acids. The V segment lost 3 bases and the J segment 5 bases; nucleotides outside the gene matches: 3. Germline loops: CDR1 KGHSH, CDR2 LQKENI. The CDR3 protein is CASSPDREYGYTF. The CDR3 DNA reads as TGTGCCAGCTCACCTGACAGGGAGTATGGCTACACCTTC.

The rearrangement uses TRBV29-1 and TRBJ1-1, with 9 bases identical to TRBD1. Germline V gene data show CDR1 as SQVTM and CDR2 as ANQGSEA. The CDR3 consists of 13 residues. The trim removed 5 bases at V and 6 bases at J, leaving 7 bases unmatched. The CDR3 reads CSVLQGARPEAFF. The CDR3 region has the DNA TGCAGCGTTCTACAGGGGGCGCGCCCTGAAGCTTTCTTT. The full variable domain, its missing parts supplied by reference TRBV29-1 and TRBJ1-1, is SAVISQKPSRDICQRGTSLTIQCQVDSQVTMMFWYRQQPGQSLTLIATANQGSEATYESGFVIDKFPISRPNLTFSTLTVSNMSPEDSSIYLCSVLQGARPEAFFGQGTRLTVV.

The chain recombines TRBV19 with TRBJ2-6; D is perhaps TRBD1 (5 bases). Germline V gives CDR1 LNHDA, CDR2 SQIVND (reference sequence). The CDR3 sequence is 12 residues long. V was trimmed by 10 bases and J by 10 bases, leaving 14 bases between them. The CDR3 DNA follows: TGTGCCACCAATTCAGGGTCGAACGTCCTGACTTTC. It codes for CATNSGSNVLTF.

The J gene is TRBJ1-1, the V gene TRBV28, with a tentative D call TRBD1 (5 bases). Germline loops: CDR1 MDHEN, CDR2 SYDVKM. V was shortened by 5 bases and J by 1 base, with 11 bases between the two germline ends. The CDR3 is 14 amino acids. The CDR3 DNA is TGTGCCAGCAGTCTCTATGGACAGAACACTGAAGCTTTCTTT. Its protein product is CASSLYGQNTEAFF.

This chain connects TRBV9 to TRBJ2-3; tentative D call: TRBD1 (6 bases). Trimming took 2 bases from V and 6 from J, leaving 16 bases between them. The CDR3 extends over 15 amino acids. CDR1 is SGDLS, CDR2 YYNGEE, per germline. The CDR3, as DNA: TGTGCCAGCAGCGTCGGGACATATTCGCGGGATACGCAGTATTTT. Translating it yields CASSVGTYSRDTQYF.

The chain uses TRBV19 and TRBJ1-5; perhaps TRBD1 as D (5 bases). This CDR3 region has 15 residues. The germline gives CDR1 LNHDA, CDR2 SQIVND (reference sequence). V lost 5 bases, J lost 3 bases, and 14 bases lay in between. Here the CDR3 DNA reads TGTGCCAGTAGTTACCCCGCCAGGGTCAATCAGCCCCAGCATTTT. It translates to CASSYPARVNQPQHF.

By its share, this clone is medium-sized (0.01 to 0.1%). V usage is TRBV18 and J usage is TRBJ2-2, with D possibly TRBD1 on 5 matching bases. Trimming removed 0 bases from V and 3 bases from J, with 11 bases in between. This CDR3 is built from 16 residues. Germline CDR1 reads KGHSH; CDR2 reads LQKENI. As DNA, the CDR3 is TGTGCCAGCTCACCACCCTCTGGGGCGGACACCGGGGAGCTGTTTTTT. As protein: CASSPPSGADTGELFF.

This chain connects TRBV6-5 to TRBJ1-1; D perhaps matches TRBD1 (6 bases). Per the germline V gene, CDR1 is MNHEY and CDR2 is SVGAGI. The ends were cut back, 6 bases at V and 6 bases at J, with 17 bases in the middle. The CDR3 contains 14 residues. CDR3 in amino acids: CASSSRREGAEAFF. The CDR3 nucleotides read TGTGCCAGCAGCTCTAGACGGGAGGGGGCTGAAGCTTTCTTT.

The chain uses TRBV5-4 and TRBJ2-1; possible D gene TRBD2, 6 bases. V was clipped by 0 bases and J by 5 bases, with 12 bases between them. The CDR3 totals 15 residues. The germline V gene encodes CDR1 SGHNT and CDR2 YYREEE (reference sequence). In DNA form, the CDR3 reads TGTGCCAGCAGCTTGGACGGGAGAGAAAACAATGAGCAGTTCTTC. This codes for CASSLDGRENNEQFF.

This clone was observed once. The CDR3 DNA reads TGTGCCAGCAGTTCATGGACAGGGAATGTGGGTCAGCCCCAGCATTTT. Amino acid sequence: CASSSWTGNVGQPQHF. This chain uses TRBV28 with TRBJ1-5, with 8 bases aligning to TRBD1. Germline V gene data show CDR1 as MDHEN and CDR2 as SYDVKM. The CDR3 totals 16 residues. J was trimmed by 6 bases and V by 4 bases; bases with no gene match: 11.

The rearrangement uses TRBV2 and TRBJ2-7, with 10 bases matching TRBD1. Germline values: CDR1 SNHLY, CDR2 FYNNEI. The CDR3 covers 13 residues. The ends lost 6 bases at V and 5 bases at J; junction bases unmatched: 4. CDR3 nucleotide sequence: TGTGCCAGCAGCTACGGACAGGGGGACGAGCAGTACGTC. This sequence encodes CASSYGQGDEQYV.

The chain employs TRBV9 and TRBJ2-1, with 9 bases identical to TRBD2. Losses at the gene ends were 3 bases for V and 5 bases for J; bases not matched to a gene: 6. Germline CDR1 reads SGDLS; CDR2 reads YYNGEE. This CDR3 spans 15 amino acids. The CDR3 reads CASSGGAGGNNEQFF. The CDR3 DNA reads as TGTGCCAGCAGCGGAGGGGCGGGAGGGAACAATGAGCAGTTCTTC.

The chain combines TRBV5-5 with TRBJ2-1, with 12 positions matching TRBD2. This CDR3 region has 16 residues. The V and J ends lost 0 bases and 4 bases, in that order; junction bases with no gene match: 2. The germline V gene has CDR1 SGHKS and CDR2 YYEKEE (reference sequence). The CDR3 sequence is CASSLGGLAGYNEQFF. CDR3 bases: TGTGCCAGCAGCTTGGGGGGACTAGCGGGTTACAATGAGCAGTTCTTC.

V usage is TRBV10-3 and J usage is TRBJ2-1, with TRBD2 identical over 8 bases. Unmatched junction bases numbered 3, after V lost 6 bases and J lost 2 bases. CDR1 and CDR2 from the germline V gene are ENHRY and SYGVKD. The CDR3 is 14 amino acids. CDR3 amino acids: CAIRMGLAYNEQFF. The CDR3 nucleotides are TGTGCCATCAGGATGGGACTAGCCTACAATGAGCAGTTCTTC.

The chain recombines TRBV3-1 (or the pseudogene TRBV3-2) with TRBJ2-3, with D perhaps matching TRBD2 (5 bases). The CDR3 loop spans 14 amino acids. Germline V gene lookup returns CDR1 LGHDT and CDR2 YNNKEL (reference sequence). V gave up 4 bases and J gave up 6 bases, with 14 bases separating them. In DNA, the CDR3 is TGTGCCAGCAGCCTTCCGGGAATATCTGATACGCAGTATTTT. Its translation is CASSLPGISDTQYF.

This clone was counted a single time. The chain has TRBV27 and TRBJ1-5; 9 nucleotides align to TRBD1. Per the germline V gene, CDR1 is MNHEY and CDR2 is SMNVEV (reference sequence). The CDR3 has 18 residues. Trimming at V came to 6 bases and at J to 1 base, leaving 13 bases not matched to a gene. The CDR3 is CASSRNRGPRWSNQPQHF. DNA of the CDR3: TGTGCCAGCAGCAGAAACAGGGGGCCACGGTGGAGCAATCAGCCCCAGCATTTT.

The genes are TRBV7-8 and TRBJ2-1, with TRBD2 matching over 8 bases. The CDR3 totals 14 residues. Germline V lookup: CDR1 SGHVS, CDR2 FQNEAQ. J gave up 3 bases and V 4 bases, and 2 bases lay outside the gene matches. The CDR3 nucleotides are TGTGCCAGCAGCTCTACTAGCGGCTACAATGAGCAGTTCTTC. This encodes CASSSTSGYNEQFF.

This rearrangement joins TRBV10-3 to TRBJ1-2; a possible D gene is TRBD1 (5 bases). CDR3 size: 13 residues. The germline V gene has CDR1 ENHRY and CDR2 SYGVKD. Trimming stripped 4 bases from V and 5 bases from J, with 11 bases between. The CDR3 here is CAISAGTHYGYTF. In DNA, the CDR3 is TGTGCCATCAGTGCCGGGACTCATTATGGCTACACCTTC.